This entry lists 30 T cell receptor beta chains sequenced from one sample in a study of blood T cell repertoires in COVID-19. TCRdb keeps only in-frame clones here, not all; method: immunoSEQ multiplex PCR. The table lists 200,000 to 250,000 clones, roughly 85% of them singletons, with about 2.4% in the top ten. The sample taken for sequencing was peripheral blood. These receptors all come from a woman aged 70 to 79 with COVID-19, enrolled during active disease.

This rearrangement joins TRBV27 to TRBJ2-5; 7 bases align to TRBD1. The CDR3 extends over 14 amino acids. Germline V gene data show CDR1 as MNHEY and CDR2 as SMNVEV (reference sequence). V lost 5 bases and J lost 1; bases outside the gene matches: 4. CDR3: CASSQGDSQETQYF. CDR3 DNA sequence: TGTGCCAGCAGTCAAGGGGACAGCCAAGAGACCCAGTACTTC.

CDR3 in DNA: TGTGCCAGTTCTGGGACTAGGGCGGCCGGGGAGCTGTTTTTT. Translating it yields CASSGTRAAGELFF. This chain links TRBV6-5 with TRBJ2-2; 8 bases align to TRBD2. The CDR3 extends over 14 amino acids. In germline, CDR1 is MNHEY, CDR2 SVGAGI. V shed 9 bases, J shed 6 bases, and the junction held 9 bases outside the gene matches.

The chain has TRBV5-8 and TRBJ2-5, with D maybe TRBD1 (6 bases). The CDR3 is 14 amino acids. Germline CDR1 is SGHTS and CDR2 is YDEGEE. The ends were cut back, 3 bases at V and 3 bases at J, with 12 bases in the middle. CDR3 region: CASSSGTQKETQYF. The CDR3 bases are TGTGCCAGCAGCTCCGGGACACAAAAAGAGACCCAGTACTTC.

The rearrangement links TRBV24-1 to TRBJ2-3; D not certain. The CDR3 is made up of 12 amino acids. Trimming removed 6 bases from V and 2 bases from J, with 5 bases in between. Per the germline V gene, CDR1 is KGHDR and CDR2 is SFDVKD. The DNA for the CDR3 is TGTGCCACCAGTTTCCACACAGATACGCAGTATTTT. Residues: CATSFHTDTQYF.

Points on this clone: One junction end does not reproduce the germline sequence, and a read error may be involved. The V and J genes are TRBV6-2 or TRBV6-3 and TRBJ1-2; TRBD1 agrees at 10 bases. Germline lookup yields CDR1 MNHEY and CDR2 SVGEGT. The length of the CDR3 is 15 residues. This CDR3 reads CASSYRYGQGDPLAF. The DNA of the CDR3 is TGTGCCAGCAGTTACAGATATGGACAGGGGGATCCGCTCGCCTTC.

This clone has just one count. This chain connects TRBV6-2 or TRBV6-3 to TRBJ1-4, with 7 positions matching TRBD1. J lost 5 bases, V lost 2 bases, and 8 bases had no gene match. Germline CDR1 reads MNHEY; CDR2 reads SVGEGT. This CDR3 has 16 residues. Here the CDR3 reads CASSYPQGDINEKLFF. The CDR3 DNA follows: TGTGCCAGCAGTTACCCGCAGGGGGACATCAATGAAAAACTGTTTTTT.

The chain employs TRBV18 and TRBJ2-5; 8 bases map to TRBD1. The trim removed 0 bases at V and 4 bases at J, leaving 7 bases unmatched. Germline assignment: CDR1 KGHSH and CDR2 LQKENI. The CDR3 runs to 16 residues. For the CDR3, the DNA is TGTGCCAGCTCACCACCGTCGACAGGGGTACGAGAGACCCAGTACTTC. Residues: CASSPPSTGVRETQYF.

The chain links TRBV6-5 to TRBJ2-3; possibly TRBD1 for D (5 bases). Germline CDR1 MNHEY, CDR2 SVGAGI. This CDR3 has 15 amino acids. V was clipped by 0 bases and J by 5 bases, with 12 bases between them. CDR3 nucleotide sequence: TGTGCCAGCAGTTACTCGTGGCAGGGTGGAGATACGCAGTATTTT. It is translated as CASSYSWQGGDTQYF.

The chain recombines TRBV6-5 with TRBJ2-7, with 8 bases identical to TRBD1. The J segment lost 6 bases and the V segment lost 5 bases, leaving 12 bases of the junction unmatched. The CDR3 is 15 residues long. Germline V CDR1 and CDR2: MNHEY, SVGAGI. The CDR3 reads CASSHGQGRWSEQYF. The CDR3 coding sequence is TGTGCCAGCAGTCACGGACAGGGTCGATGGTCCGAGCAGTACTTC.

This clone occurred a few times. V gene TRBV13 combines with J gene TRBJ1-6; D gene uncertain. This CDR3 region has 13 residues. Germline V CDR1 and CDR2: PRHDT, FYEKMQ (reference sequence). V lost 5 bases and J 4 bases, leaving 6 bases between the germline ends. The CDR3 nucleotides read TGTGCCAGCAGCAAAGAGTATAATTCACCCCTCCACTTT. Encoded protein: CASSKEYNSPLHF.

The chain recombines TRBV6-2 or TRBV6-3 with TRBJ2-5; TRBD2 matches at 7 bases. This CDR3 is 13 amino acids long. Trimming at V came to 4 bases and at J to 3 bases, leaving 2 bases not matched to a gene. The V gene's germline CDR1 is MNHEY and CDR2 SVGEGT. The chain's CDR3 is CASSWGGEETQYF. In DNA form, the CDR3 reads TGTGCCAGCAGTTGGGGAGGGGAAGAGACCCAGTACTTC.

V is TRBV29-1 and J is TRBJ2-2; TRBD2 matches at 14 bases. Germline V CDR1 and CDR2: SQVTM, ANQGSEA. This CDR3 region has 17 residues. With V trimmed by 7 bases and J by 0 bases, 7 bases remained unmatched. The CDR3: CSATGTSGGPNTGELFF. Written as DNA, the CDR3 is TGCAGCGCTACGGGGACTAGCGGGGGCCCGAACACCGGGGAGCTGTTTTTT.

This chain connects TRBV29-1 to TRBJ1-2, with 11 bases lining up with TRBD1. The CDR3 sequence is 13 residues long. CDR1 and CDR2 from the germline V gene are SQVTM and ANQGSEA. With 4 bases clipped from V and 4 bases from J, the junction kept 2 bases outside the gene matches. In DNA, the CDR3 is TGCAGCGTTGGGACAGGGGGCAGCTATGGCTACACCTTC. It yields the protein CSVGTGGSYGYTF.

Turning to this clone: The sample has other DNA sequences that encode this CDR3 too. V gene TRBV6-6 combines with J gene TRBJ1-2; unclear D gene. Germline V gene lookup returns CDR1 MNHNY and CDR2 SVGAGI (reference sequence). The length of the CDR3 is 14 residues. Trimming took 3 bases from V and 6 from J, leaving 14 bases between them. In DNA form, the CDR3 reads TGTGCCAGCAGTTATTCGCAGGATTACCATGGCTACACCTTC. This encodes CASSYSQDYHGYTF.

The rearrangement links TRBV4-1 to TRBJ1-6; 9 nucleotides line up with TRBD1. The J segment lost 6 bases and the V segment lost 4 bases, leaving 10 bases of the junction unmatched. This CDR3 region has 17 residues. Germline assignment: CDR1 MGHRA and CDR2 YSYEKL. Here the CDR3 reads CASSREISDRGNSPLHF. In nucleotides, the CDR3 is TGCGCCAGCAGCCGGGAAATCTCGGACAGGGGTAATTCACCCCTCCACTTT.

This chain uses TRBV7-2 with TRBJ1-2; D is undetermined. V was clipped by 8 bases and J by 4 bases, with 20 bases between them. The germline CDR1 and CDR2 sequences are SGHTA and FQGNSA. The CDR3 is 15 residues long. The CDR3 DNA follows: TGTGCCAGCTCGCGAGGAGGACCTCCCGCCTATGGCTACACCTTC. Protein product: CASSRGGPPAYGYTF.

The CDR3 loop reads CASSIIRGTGDNHGYTF. The CDR3 DNA reads TGTGCCAGTAGTATAATCCGGGGGACAGGGGATAATCATGGCTACACCTTC. The V and J genes are TRBV19 and TRBJ1-2; 10 bases are shared with TRBD1. Germline loops: CDR1 LNHDA, CDR2 SQIVND (reference sequence). This CDR3 has 17 residues. V trimming: 2 bases; J trimming: 6 bases; junction bases outside the gene matches: 12.

The chain uses TRBV12-3 or TRBV12-4 and TRBJ1-1; unclear D gene. Deletions cut 5 bases from V and 8 bases from J, with 15 bases between. The CDR3 has 13 amino acids. The DNA of the CDR3 is TGTGCCAGCAGTCCCCCCCGAAGGAGCGAAGCTTTCTTT. Protein sequence: CASSPPRRSEAFF.

The gene calls are TRBV19 and TRBJ1-1; D not resolved. Trimming took 5 bases from V and 1 from J, leaving 11 bases between them. Germline V CDR1 and CDR2: LNHDA, SQIVND (reference sequence). The CDR3 sequence is 14 residues long. CDR3 coding DNA: TGTGCCAGTAGTCTCTCACAGACGAACACTGAAGCTTTCTTT. Translating it yields CASSLSQTNTEAFF.

The sample holds one count of this clone. The genes are TRBV7-2 and TRBJ2-3; 8 bases map to TRBD2. Per germline, CDR1 SGHTA and CDR2 FQGNSA. The CDR3 loop spans 16 amino acids. Trimming cost V 4 bases and J 2 bases; bases outside gene matches: 8. Here the CDR3 reads CASSSYGTRDTDTQYF. In DNA form, the CDR3 reads TGTGCCAGCAGCTCTTACGGGACTAGAGACACAGATACGCAGTATTTT.

The chain joins TRBV5-1 to TRBJ1-6, with D possibly matching TRBD1 (5 bases). Deletions cut 0 bases from V and 5 bases from J, with 6 bases between. Germline V gives CDR1 SGHRS, CDR2 YFSETQ. This CDR3 is 14 amino acids long. CDR3 bases: TGCGCCAGCAGCTTGGCCAGGGATAATTCACCCCTCCACTTT. It yields the protein CASSLARDNSPLHF.

Only one count was recorded for this clone. The genes are TRBV3-1 (or the pseudogene TRBV3-2) and TRBJ2-1; 14 bases are shared with TRBD2. The CDR3 covers 13 residues. The V segment lost 4 bases and the J segment 13 bases; nucleotides outside the gene matches: 3. The germline V gene encodes CDR1 LGHDT and CDR2 YNNKEL (reference sequence). The CDR3: CASSRTSGGFQFF. The CDR3 DNA sequence: TGTGCCAGCAGCCGGACTAGCGGGGGGTTTCAGTTCTTC.

This clone was counted a few times. The J gene is TRBJ1-2, the V gene TRBV5-1, with TRBD1 matching 9 bases. Germline lookup yields CDR1 SGHRS and CDR2 YFSETQ. The CDR3 is 15 amino acids. V was clipped by 0 bases and J by 8 bases; unmatched bases: 8. CDR3 sequence (DNA): TGCGCCAGCAGCTTGGATGGGACAGGGCTTTTAGGCTACACCTTC. Its protein is CASSLDGTGLLGYTF.

The chain uses TRBV9 and TRBJ1-1; TRBD1 is a possible D gene (5 bases). Germline V gene sequence: CDR1 SGDLS, CDR2 YYNGEE. Between the trimmed V and J ends, which lost 3 bases and 2 bases, there was a span of 8 bases. CDR3 length equals 13 residues. DNA for the CDR3: TGTGCCAGCAGCGGGGGGGTTAACACTGAAGCTTTCTTT. Translation: CASSGGVNTEAFF.

The chain recombines TRBV5-8 with TRBJ1-4; D uncertain. Germline V gene lookup returns CDR1 SGHTS and CDR2 YDEGEE. The V end lost 2 bases, the J end lost 4 bases, and 9 bases lay between the germline ends. The CDR3 is 14 residues long. The CDR3 is CASSLLQLNEKLFF. The CDR3 nucleotides read TGTGCCAGCAGCTTATTACAGCTTAATGAAAAACTGTTTTTT.

The rearrangement joins TRBV5-1 to TRBJ2-2; the match to TRBD2 covers 10 bases. V lost 0 bases to trimming and J lost 5 bases; unmatched junction nucleotides: 4. CDR3 length equals 16 residues. Germline CDR1 is SGHRS and CDR2 is YFSETQ. The CDR3 loop reads CASSLGASGSTGELFF. In DNA, the CDR3 is TGCGCCAGCAGCTTGGGGGCTAGCGGGAGTACCGGGGAGCTGTTTTTT. Using reference TRBV5-1 and TRBJ2-2 for the parts outside the CDR3, the full variable domain is KAGVTQTPRYLIKTRGQQVTLSCSPISGHRSVSWYQQTPGQGLQFLFEYFSETQRNKGNFPGRFSGRQFSNSRSEMNVSTLELGDSALYLCASSLGASGSTGELFFGEGSRLTVL.

The rearrangement links TRBV6-5 to TRBJ2-3; 7 bases fit TRBD2. The CDR3 is 16 residues long. The V gene end was trimmed by 4 bases and the J gene end by 2 bases; junction bases not matched to a gene: 9. In germline, CDR1 is MNHEY, CDR2 SVGAGI. The CDR3 DNA reads as TGTGCCAGCAGTTCCTATGGGACTACCCCCACAGATACGCAGTATTTT. This sequence encodes CASSSYGTTPTDTQYF.

The gene calls are TRBV18 and TRBJ2-5; maybe TRBD2 (5 bases). Germline CDR1 KGHSH, CDR2 LQKENI. V was clipped by 5 bases and J by 5 bases, with 18 bases between them. The CDR3 runs 15 residues. CDR3 DNA: TGTGCCAGCTCAGAGACCCGGGGTCTCGGGGAGACCCAGTACTTC. Encoded protein: CASSETRGLGETQYF.

This chain connects TRBV7-2 to TRBJ2-7, with a weak D call TRBD2 (6 bases). Trimming left V 1 base short and J 2 bases short, with 9 bases between. This CDR3 is 14 amino acids long. Germline V lookup: CDR1 SGHTA, CDR2 FQGNSA. The CDR3 is CASSLGSGAYEQYF. The CDR3 region has the DNA TGTGCCAGCAGCTTAGGGTCGGGGGCCTACGAGCAGTACTTC.

The V and J genes are TRBV20-1 and TRBJ2-6; the D is unclear. In germline, CDR1 is DFQATT, CDR2 SNEGSKA (reference sequence). The CDR3 sequence is 13 residues long. Trimming cost V 3 bases and J 4 bases, with 7 bases left between them. The CDR3, as DNA: TGCAGTGCTAGTCAGTCAGGGGCCAACGTCCTGACTTTC. Its translation: CSASQSGANVLTF.